These 26 T cell receptor beta chains share one sample of origin, sequenced in a study of blood T cell repertoires in COVID-19. The assay was immunoSEQ multiplex PCR, and TCRdb's table has in-frame clones only and misses some. The table has 13,000 to 15,000 clones, about 92% seen once. The source material was peripheral blood. The receptors here all came from a human donor with active COVID-19. The donor label of this sample is uncertain.

The chain combines TRBV12-5 with TRBJ2-1, with D perhaps matching TRBD2 (5 bases). Per the germline V gene, CDR1 is LGHNT and CDR2 is FRNRAP. The CDR3 sequence is 14 residues long. Trimming removed 4 bases at V and 0 bases at J, with 7 bases between. The CDR3 DNA reads as TGTGCTAGTGGTTCCGGGGTCTCCTACAATGAGCAGTTCTTC. As protein: CASGSGVSYNEQFF.

The chain combines TRBV6-2 or TRBV6-3 with TRBJ1-4; possibly TRBD1 for D (5 bases). Germline values: CDR1 MNHEY, CDR2 SVGEGT. V lost 4 bases and J lost 11, with 14 bases in between. CDR3 length equals 13 residues. CDR3 nucleotide sequence: TGTGCCAGCAGTTTACAGGAGGGAGAGAAACTGTTTTTT. This translates into CASSLQEGEKLFF.

V usage is TRBV7-2 and J usage is TRBJ2-4; 8 bases line up with TRBD1. V was pared by 5 bases and J by 8 bases, with 8 bases of the junction left unmatched. The CDR3 sequence is 14 residues long. The germline V gene encodes CDR1 SGHTA and CDR2 FQGNSA. CDR3: CASSTQQGQDIQYF. CDR3 DNA sequence: TGTGCCAGCAGCACCCAACAGGGACAGGACATTCAGTACTTC.

This sequence joins TRBV28 and TRBJ1-1; 7 nucleotides align to TRBD1. This CDR3 has 14 amino acids. Germline CDR1 is MDHEN and CDR2 is SYDVKM. Trimming at V came to 2 bases and at J to 5 bases, leaving 5 bases not matched to a gene. The CDR3 spells CASSLDRVGTEAFF. In DNA form, the CDR3 reads TGTGCCAGCAGTTTAGACAGGGTGGGAACTGAAGCTTTCTTT.

This clone was seen a handful of times. The gene calls are TRBV30 and TRBJ1-6, with 7 bases fitting TRBD1. Germline loops: CDR1 GTSNPN, CDR2 SVGIG (reference sequence). V shed 5 bases and J 9 bases; nucleotides not matched to a gene: 4. This CDR3 contains 12 residues. The CDR3 DNA reads TGTGCCTGGGACAGGGTGCGTTCACCCCTCCACTTT. This gives the protein CAWDRVRSPLHF. Supplemented by reference TRBV30 and TRBJ1-6, the full variable domain reads SQTIHQWPATLVQPVGSPLSLECTVEGTSNPNLYWYRQAAGRGLQLLFYSVGIGQISSEVPQNLSASRPQDRQFILSSKKLLLSDSGFYLCAWDRVRSPLHFGNGTRLTVT.

The CDR3: CASRDDRSPYRQPQHF. The CDR3 nucleotides are TGTGCCAGTAGAGATGACAGGTCCCCGTATCGCCAGCCCCAGCATTTT. V and J are TRBV19 and TRBJ1-5; D is possibly TRBD1 (6 bases). The CDR3 spans 16 residues. The V gene lost 6 bases and the J gene lost 7 bases, with 22 bases spanning the gap. Germline CDR1 LNHDA, CDR2 SQIVND (reference sequence).

The CDR3 DNA follows: TGTGCCAGCAGCCAAGCCGGCGGGGGGGTAACTGAAGCTTTCTTT. Amino acid sequence: CASSQAGGGVTEAFF. The V call is TRBV3-1 (or the pseudogene TRBV3-2), the J call TRBJ1-1; possible D gene TRBD1, 5 bases. This CDR3 region has 15 residues. Trimming cost V 1 base and J 5 bases, with 14 bases left between them. Per the germline V gene, CDR1 is LGHDT and CDR2 is YNNKEL (reference sequence).

For the CDR3, the DNA is TGTGCCAGCAGTTGGGGGACAGGTCAGAACACTGAAGCTTTCTTT. It encodes CASSWGTGQNTEAFF. The chain has TRBV6-5 and TRBJ1-1; 8 positions match TRBD1. CDR3 length equals 15 residues. CDR1 and CDR2 from the germline V gene are MNHEY and SVGAGI. V was clipped by 4 bases and J by 1 base; unmatched bases: 5.

The rearrangement uses TRBV7-9 and TRBJ2-3; D perhaps matches TRBD2 (5 bases). The CDR3 has 17 amino acids. Deletions cut 4 bases from V and 0 bases from J, with 17 bases between. Germline values: CDR1 SEHNR, CDR2 FQNEAQ (reference sequence). The DNA for the CDR3 is TGTGCCAGCAGCTCGTATTTTCGGACTGCTAGCACAGATACGCAGTATTTT. It is translated as CASSSYFRTASTDTQYF.

This clone has only one observation. The J gene is TRBJ2-7, the V gene TRBV5-1, with TRBD2 matching over 8 bases. CDR3 length equals 15 residues. The J segment lost 3 bases and the V segment lost 6 bases, leaving 11 bases of the junction unmatched. The germline CDR1 and CDR2 sequences are SGHRS and YFSETQ. CDR3 residues: CASTLEREGSYEQYF. CDR3 DNA sequence: TGCGCCAGCACCCTAGAACGGGAGGGCAGCTACGAGCAGTACTTC.

In its sample, this clone was seen once. The V gene is TRBV7-6, the J gene TRBJ2-2, with 9 nucleotides matching TRBD2. The CDR3 sequence is 17 residues long. CDR1 is SGHVS and CDR2 is FNYEAQ in the germline V gene. The ends lost 0 bases at V and 6 bases at J; junction bases unmatched: 8. The CDR3 DNA reads as TGTGCCAGCAGCTTAGCCAGCGGGACTAGCCTTGCCGGGGAGCTGTTTTTT. Translated, it gives CASSLASGTSLAGELFF. Looking up the rest from reference TRBV7-6 and TRBJ2-2 gives the full variable domain: GAGVSQSPRYKVTKRGQDVALRCDPISGHVSLYWYRQALGQGPEFLTYFNYEAQQDKSGLPNDRFSAERPEGSISTLTIQRTEQRDSAMYRCASSLASGTSLAGELFFGEGSRLTVL.

The chain couples TRBV24-1 to TRBJ2-7; 9 positions match TRBD1. J gave up 3 bases and V 2 bases, and 7 bases lay outside the gene matches. CDR1 is KGHDR, CDR2 SFDVKD, per germline. This CDR3 contains 16 residues. As DNA, the CDR3 is TGTGCCACCAGTGATTCCGGACAGGGGACTGGCTACGAGCAGTACTTC. This sequence encodes CATSDSGQGTGYEQYF.

The chain links TRBV7-6 to TRBJ2-2, with TRBD1 matching over 7 bases. The germline V gene encodes CDR1 SGHVS and CDR2 FNYEAQ. This CDR3 region has 16 residues. The trim removed 5 bases at V and 3 bases at J, leaving 9 bases unmatched. The CDR3: CASSDTGERDTGELFF. CDR3 coding DNA: TGTGCCAGCAGCGATACAGGGGAGAGGGACACCGGGGAGCTGTTTTTT.

The DNA of the CDR3 is TGCGCCAGCAGCCAGTACATACAGGGATTTAACGAGCAGTACTTC. Translated: CASSQYIQGFNEQYF. V gene TRBV4-1 combines with J gene TRBJ2-7; perhaps TRBD1 as D (6 bases). Per germline, CDR1 MGHRA and CDR2 YSYEKL. Between the trimmed V and J ends, which lost 3 bases and 5 bases, there was a span of 17 bases. CDR3 length equals 15 residues.

J is TRBJ1-3 and V is TRBV6-5; D uncertain. V was trimmed by 6 bases and J by 0 bases, leaving 12 bases between them. The CDR3 spans 15 residues. Germline CDR1 reads MNHEY; CDR2 reads SVGAGI. The CDR3 DNA reads TGTGCCAGCAGGTTTTCCCAGGCCTCTGGAAACACCATATATTTT. Translation: CASRFSQASGNTIYF.

The genes are TRBV5-1 and TRBJ2-2; unclear D gene. Germline assignment: CDR1 SGHRS and CDR2 YFSETQ. The CDR3 extends over 13 amino acids. V was clipped by 0 bases and J by 4 bases, with 4 bases between them. The chain's CDR3 is CASSLEPTGELFF. CDR3 sequence (DNA): TGCGCCAGCAGCTTGGAGCCCACCGGGGAGCTGTTTTTT.

This sequence joins TRBV27 and TRBJ2-5, with D perhaps TRBD2 (7 bases). The CDR3 totals 14 residues. Trimming stripped 3 bases from V and 2 bases from J, with 10 bases between. Germline CDR1 is MNHEY and CDR2 is SMNVEV (reference sequence). The CDR3 nucleotides are TGTGCCAGCAGTTTGCGGGGGCGGCAAGAGACCCAGTACTTC. It specifies CASSLRGRQETQYF.

The chain has TRBV4-1 and TRBJ2-5, with 9 bases identical to TRBD1. The CDR3 totals 16 residues. Losses at the gene ends were 4 bases for V and 5 bases for J; bases not matched to a gene: 11. From germline, CDR1 is MGHRA and CDR2 YSYEKL. CDR3 region: CASSPAGTGFRETQYF. Here the CDR3 DNA reads TGCGCCAGCAGCCCCGCCGGGACAGGGTTTAGGGAGACCCAGTACTTC.

This chain links TRBV7-9 with TRBJ2-1; 13 nucleotides match TRBD2. Germline V CDR1 and CDR2: SEHNR, FQNEAQ (reference sequence). CDR3 length: 16 amino acids. V dropped 1 base and J dropped 7; count of bases not matched to a gene: 4. This CDR3 reads CASSLDSLAGGNEQFF. CDR3 nucleotide sequence: TGTGCCAGCAGCTTAGATTCACTAGCGGGAGGGAATGAGCAGTTCTTC.

The chain couples TRBV7-9 to TRBJ2-1; D might be TRBD1 (6 bases). The CDR3 covers 15 residues. V lost 6 bases and J lost 4, with 16 bases in between. Germline assignment: CDR1 SEHNR and CDR2 FQNEAQ (reference sequence). This CDR3 reads CASRLVGGSYNEQFF. CDR3 in DNA: TGTGCCAGCAGACTAGTAGGGGGATCATACAATGAGCAGTTCTTC.

V usage is TRBV19 and J usage is TRBJ2-7; D is ambiguous. Germline V gene lookup returns CDR1 LNHDA and CDR2 SQIVND (reference sequence). V was cut by 1 base and J by 4 bases, with 8 bases left in between. The CDR3 spans 13 residues. CDR3 DNA: TGTGCCAGTAGTATAGGATTCGCGTACGAGCAGTACTTC. This codes for CASSIGFAYEQYF.

The chain links TRBV30 to TRBJ1-3; 9 bases fit TRBD1. Unmatched junction bases numbered 8, after V lost 5 bases and J lost 3 bases. CDR3 size: 15 residues. Germline assignment: CDR1 GTSNPN and CDR2 SVGIG (reference sequence). The CDR3 bases are TGTGCCTGGGGCAAACAGGGGGCTGGTGGAAACACCATATATTTT. As protein: CAWGKQGAGGNTIYF.

V is TRBV19 and J is TRBJ1-4, with 11 nucleotides matching TRBD1. After removal of 8 bases from V and 0 bases from J, the junction contained 8 bases not matched to a gene. The CDR3 has 17 residues. Germline V CDR1 and CDR2: LNHDA, SQIVND (reference sequence). CDR3 nucleotides: TGTGCCAGTCACACGCCGGGACAGGGGGCAACTAATGAAAAACTGTTTTTT. The encoded protein is CASHTPGQGATNEKLFF.

The chain is built from TRBV7-2 and TRBJ2-1, with 9 bases aligning to TRBD2. J lost 7 bases, V lost 5 bases, and 12 bases had no gene match. The V gene's germline CDR1 is SGHTA and CDR2 FQGNSA. CDR3 length equals 16 residues. The CDR3 spells CASSPIAGAYSNEQFF. The CDR3 coding sequence is TGTGCCAGCAGCCCGATAGCGGGAGCCTACTCTAATGAGCAGTTCTTC.

The chain has TRBV14 and TRBJ2-7, with 8 bases lining up with TRBD1. Germline lookup yields CDR1 SGHDN and CDR2 FVKESK. The CDR3 has 15 residues. V lost 3 bases to trimming and J lost 2 bases; unmatched junction nucleotides: 6. CDR3 loop: CASSQGQVGTYEQYF. DNA for the CDR3: TGTGCCAGCAGCCAGGGACAGGTTGGGACCTACGAGCAGTACTTC.

This chain uses TRBV2 with TRBJ2-3; 10 nucleotides match TRBD1. J lost 3 bases, V lost 8 bases, and 5 bases had no gene match. CDR3 length: 14 residues. CDR1 SNHLY and CDR2 FYNNEI come from the germline V gene. This CDR3 is CASAWDRGTDTQYF. The DNA of the CDR3 is TGTGCCAGCGCCTGGGACAGGGGAACAGATACGCAGTATTTT.